The 17 T cell receptor beta chains given below trace back to one sample, sequenced in a study of control samples from healthy donors and cancer patients. The protocol was immunoSEQ multiplex PCR, while the TCRdb copy is restricted to in-frame clones and leaves out a portion. The data contain tens of thousands of clones, 91% of them singletons. Specimen: PBMCs. The receptors stem from a young man with colorectal cancer.

The chain is built from TRBV23-1 and TRBJ2-1; the match to TRBD1 covers 7 bases. TRBV23-1 is flagged as an ORF with uncertain function. CDR3 length: 14 amino acids. The J segment lost 4 bases and the V segment lost 11 bases, leaving 11 bases of the junction unmatched. The chain's CDR3 is CAVHLTGVYNEQFF. The CDR3 DNA reads as TGCGCCGTCCACCTTACAGGGGTTTACAATGAGCAGTTCTTC.

This rearrangement joins TRBV5-1 to TRBJ1-2, with D perhaps TRBD1 (5 bases). V lost 4 bases, J lost 4 bases, and 11 bases lay in between. The CDR3 totals 13 residues. Germline lookup yields CDR1 SGHRS and CDR2 YFSETQ. CDR3 coding DNA: TGCGCCAGCAGCCTCGGGACGGTCTATGGCTACACCTTC. Its protein is CASSLGTVYGYTF.

The chain combines TRBV18 with TRBJ2-7; D unresolved. The CDR3 has 15 amino acids. V lost 2 bases to trimming and J lost 7 bases, with 18 bases between them. Germline V gene sequence: CDR1 KGHSH, CDR2 LQKENI. The CDR3 coding sequence is TGTGCCAGCTCACCAATGGGGTCCGATGGGGAAGAGCAGTACTTC. This sequence encodes CASSPMGSDGEEQYF.

The chain joins TRBV18 to TRBJ1-3, with 7 bases identical to TRBD1. This CDR3 has 15 amino acids. With V trimmed by 6 bases and J by 0 bases, 5 bases remained unmatched. CDR1 and CDR2 (germline): KGHSH, LQKENI. The CDR3 protein is CASSPRTGSGNTIYF. The CDR3 nucleotides read TGTGCCAGCTCGCCCCGGACAGGCTCTGGAAACACCATATATTTT.

The sample holds a few counts of this clone. This chain links TRBV5-1 with TRBJ1-2, with a possible D match to TRBD1 (6 bases). In germline, CDR1 is SGHRS, CDR2 YFSETQ. V lost 5 bases to trimming and J lost 0 bases, with 20 bases between them. The CDR3 has 17 residues. Here the CDR3 reads CASRRGTQGLANYGYTF. The CDR3 nucleotides read TGCGCCAGCAGACGGGGGACACAGGGCCTAGCTAACTATGGCTACACCTTC.

The rearrangement uses TRBV5-6 and TRBJ1-1, with unresolved D. CDR1 and CDR2 (germline): SGHDT, YYEEEE. The CDR3 extends over 11 amino acids. V was cut by 2 bases and J by 6 bases, with 5 bases left in between. In nucleotides, the CDR3 is TGTGCCAGCAGCTTCCGCGCTGAAGCTTTCTTT. Its protein is CASSFRAEAFF.

V gene TRBV6-5 combines with J gene TRBJ2-2, with TRBD2 matching over 12 bases. Germline values: CDR1 MNHEY, CDR2 SVGAGI. V trimming: 7 bases; J trimming: 5 bases; junction bases outside the gene matches: 5. The CDR3 has 15 amino acids. The CDR3 DNA reads TGTGCCAGCACGGCCGGGACTAGCGGGACCGGGGAGCTGTTTTTT. Its translation is CASTAGTSGTGELFF.

The V and J genes are TRBV18 and TRBJ2-4; 10 bases line up with TRBD1. The CDR3 runs 14 residues. J lost 1 base, V lost 9 bases, and 3 bases had no gene match. The germline CDR1 and CDR2 sequences are KGHSH and LQKENI. The CDR3 nucleotides are TGTGCCAGTGACAGGGGGCTTGCCAAAAACATTCAGTACTTC. Translation: CASDRGLAKNIQYF. Full variable domain (remainder filled in from reference TRBV18 and TRBJ2-4): NAGVMQNPRHLVRRRGQEARLRCSPMKGHSHVYWYRQLPEEGLKFMVYLQKENIIDESGMPKERFSAEFPKEGPSILRIQQVVRGDSAAYFCASDRGLAKNIQYFGAGTRLSVL.

The CDR3 DNA reads as TGTGCCAGCAGTCAACAGGGCAATGAGCAGTTCTTC. It is translated as CASSQQGNEQFF. The gene calls are TRBV6-2 or TRBV6-3 and TRBJ2-1; perhaps TRBD1 as D (6 bases). V was cut by 5 bases and J by 6 bases, with 8 bases left in between. CDR3 length: 12 residues. The germline gives CDR1 MNHEY, CDR2 SVGEGT.

This clone has a single count. The gene calls are TRBV6-2 or TRBV6-3 and TRBJ2-5; maybe TRBD1 (6 bases). This CDR3 is 15 amino acids long. Germline lookup yields CDR1 MNHEY and CDR2 SVGEGT. The V end lost 5 bases, the J end lost 1 base, and 14 bases lay between the germline ends. For the CDR3, the DNA is TGTGCCAGCAGTGTTACAGGGTACCCCCAAGAGACCCAGTACTTC. Translated, it gives CASSVTGYPQETQYF.

The chain has TRBV12-3 or TRBV12-4 and TRBJ1-2; maybe TRBD1 (5 bases). The V and J ends lost 8 bases and 1 base respectively, with 8 bases between them. The CDR3 covers 12 residues. CDR3 residues: CASRQRNYGYTF. As DNA, the CDR3 is TGTGCCAGCCGACAGCGTAACTATGGCTACACCTTC.

The chain carries TRBV19 and TRBJ2-5, with TRBD1 matching over 9 bases. Per germline, CDR1 LNHDA and CDR2 SQIVND (reference sequence). CDR3 length: 15 amino acids. J lost 1 base, V lost 4 bases, and 4 bases had no gene match. The CDR3 loop reads CASSTRTGAQETQYF. The CDR3 coding sequence is TGTGCCAGTAGTACGAGGACAGGGGCCCAAGAGACCCAGTACTTC.

The chain links TRBV6-6 to TRBJ2-7; possible D gene TRBD1, 7 bases. V lost 4 bases and J lost 3, with 19 bases in between. In germline, CDR1 is MNHNY, CDR2 SVGAGI (reference sequence). The CDR3 has 16 residues. The DNA for the CDR3 is TGTGCCAGCAGTTCGGAGGGGGCCAGCCTTGGCTACGAGCAGTACTTC. Translating it yields CASSSEGASLGYEQYF.

The sample holds one count of this clone. J is TRBJ1-3 and V is TRBV24-1, with 10 positions matching TRBD1. The junction had 3 bases not matched to a gene; V was cut back by 3 bases and J by 2 bases. Germline lookup yields CDR1 KGHDR and CDR2 SFDVKD. This CDR3 contains 16 residues. The CDR3 DNA reads as TGTGCCACCAGTGATCACGGACAGGGGGCTGGAAACACCATATATTTT. Its protein product is CATSDHGQGAGNTIYF.

This clone was found a few times. The CDR3 DNA is TGTGCCAGCAGCTTAGGCATCAACACTGAAGCTTTCTTT. Translating gives CASSLGINTEAFF. The J gene is TRBJ1-1, the V gene TRBV11-2; D is uncertain. The ends were cut back, 1 base at V and 2 bases at J, with 5 bases in the middle. The CDR3 length is 13 residues. The germline gives CDR1 SGHAT, CDR2 FQNNGV.

The rearrangement uses TRBV30 and TRBJ1-4, with D possibly matching TRBD1 (6 bases). The CDR3 is made up of 14 amino acids. Germline lookup yields CDR1 GTSNPN and CDR2 SVGIG (reference sequence). V lost 2 bases, J lost 13 bases, and 20 bases lay in between. CDR3 coding DNA: TGTGCCTGGAGTTCTGGGGGGCGGGCTAGTCGACTGTTTTTT. Translating it yields CAWSSGGRASRLFF.

The chain has TRBV27 and TRBJ2-6, with 12 bases matching TRBD1. The V gene's germline CDR1 is MNHEY and CDR2 SMNVEV (reference sequence). The CDR3 runs 20 residues. The ends lost 0 bases at V and 4 bases at J; junction bases unmatched: 10. CDR3 DNA sequence: TGTGCCAGCAGTTTATCGGGCAGGGGACAGGGGGCGGGCGGGGCCAACGTCCTGACTTTC. This translates into CASSLSGRGQGAGGANVLTF.